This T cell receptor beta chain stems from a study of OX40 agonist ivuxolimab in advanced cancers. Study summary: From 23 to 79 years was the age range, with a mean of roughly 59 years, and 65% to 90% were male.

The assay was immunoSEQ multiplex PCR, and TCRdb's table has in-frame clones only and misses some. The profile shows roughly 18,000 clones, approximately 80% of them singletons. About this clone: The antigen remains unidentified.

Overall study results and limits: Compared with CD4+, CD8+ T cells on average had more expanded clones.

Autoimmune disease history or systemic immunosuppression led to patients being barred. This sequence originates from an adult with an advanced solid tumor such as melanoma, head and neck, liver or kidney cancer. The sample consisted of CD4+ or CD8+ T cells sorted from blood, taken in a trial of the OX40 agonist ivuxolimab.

CDR3 amino acids: CASSQGQGPLNEQFF. The CDR3, as DNA: TGTGCCAGCAGTCAGGGACAGGGACCCCTCAATGAGCAGTTCTTC. The chain is built from TRBV5-5 and TRBJ2-1, with 9 nucleotides matching TRBD1. Germline loops: CDR1 SGHKS, CDR2 YYEKEE (reference sequence). The CDR3 spans 15 residues. V was clipped by 5 bases and J by 6 bases; unmatched bases: 9.